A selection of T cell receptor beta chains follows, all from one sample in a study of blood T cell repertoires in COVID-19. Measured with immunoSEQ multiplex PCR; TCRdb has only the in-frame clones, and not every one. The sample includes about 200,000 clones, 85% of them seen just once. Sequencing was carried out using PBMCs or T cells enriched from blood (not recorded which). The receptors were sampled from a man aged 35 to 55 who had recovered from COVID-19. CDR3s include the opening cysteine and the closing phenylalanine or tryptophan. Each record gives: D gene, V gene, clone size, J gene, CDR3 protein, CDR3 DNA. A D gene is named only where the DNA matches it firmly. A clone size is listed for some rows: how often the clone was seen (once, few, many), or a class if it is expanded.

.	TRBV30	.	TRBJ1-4	CAWRDYRLSNEKLFF	TGTGCCTGGAGGGACTACCGCTTATCTAATGAAAAACTGTTTTTT
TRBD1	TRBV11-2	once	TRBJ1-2	CASSLSSQGRTYGYTF	TGTGCCAGCAGCTTAAGTTCACAGGGGAGGACCTATGGCTACACCTTC
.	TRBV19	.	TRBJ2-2	CASSLLGWRGSNTGELFF	TGTGCCAGTAGTTTATTGGGGTGGAGAGGGTCGAACACCGGGGAGCTGTTTTTT
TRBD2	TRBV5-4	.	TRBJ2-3	CASSLLAGTDTQYF	TGTGCCAGCAGCTTGCTAGCGGGCACAGATACGCAGTATTTT
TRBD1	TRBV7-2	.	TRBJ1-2	CASSLVRDSNYGYTF	TGTGCCAGCAGCTTAGTCCGGGACAGCAACTATGGCTACACCTTC
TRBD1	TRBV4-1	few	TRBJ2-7	CASSQPGQTYEQYF	TGCGCCAGCAGCCAACCGGGACAGACGTACGAGCAGTACTTC
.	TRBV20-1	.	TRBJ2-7	CSASWTQPYEQYF	TGCAGTGCTAGTTGGACTCAGCCTTACGAGCAGTACTTC
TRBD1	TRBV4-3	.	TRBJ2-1	CASSPTGYYYNEQFF	TGCGCCAGCAGCCCGACAGGGTATTACTACAATGAGCAGTTCTTC
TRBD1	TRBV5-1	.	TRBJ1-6	CASSSRTGGSSPLHF	TGCGCCAGCAGCTCCCGGACAGGGGGCAGTTCACCCCTCCACTTT
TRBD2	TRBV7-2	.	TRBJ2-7	CVSGAGGPYEQYF	TGTGTCAGTGGGGCGGGAGGGCCCTACGAGCAGTACTTC
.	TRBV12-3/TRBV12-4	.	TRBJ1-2	CVIQGGDYGYTF	TGTGTAATACAGGGAGGGGACTATGGCTACACCTTC
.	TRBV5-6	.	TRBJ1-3	CASSYGTPGNTIYF	TGTGCCAGCAGCTACGGGACACCTGGAAACACCATATATTTT
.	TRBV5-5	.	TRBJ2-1	CASSLVRSNEQFF	TGTGCCAGCAGCTTGGTTCGGAGCAATGAGCAGTTCTTC
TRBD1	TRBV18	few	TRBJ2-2	CASSPKKVSWTGFGELFF	TGTGCCAGCTCACCAAAAAAAGTTTCATGGACAGGGTTCGGGGAGCTGTTTTTT
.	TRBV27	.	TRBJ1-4	CASSLSGDTKEKLFF	TGTGCCAGCAGTTTATCCGGGGACACGAAGGAAAAACTGTTTTTT
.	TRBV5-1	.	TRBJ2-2	CASSLAAGAGELFF	TGCGCCAGCAGCTTGGCGGCCGGGGCCGGGGAGCTGTTTTTT
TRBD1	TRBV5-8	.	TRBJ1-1	CASSLRDRGRNTEAFF	TGTGCCAGCAGCCTTCGTGACAGGGGACGAAACACTGAAGCTTTCTTT
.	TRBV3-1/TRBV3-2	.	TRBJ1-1	CASSVGGVGTEAFF	TGTGCCAGCAGTGTCGGCGGGGTAGGCACTGAAGCTTTCTTT
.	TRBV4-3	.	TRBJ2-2	CASSQDLAWATGELFF	TGCGCCAGCAGCCAAGATCTAGCTTGGGCCACCGGGGAGCTGTTTTTT
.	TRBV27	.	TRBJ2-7	CASSDSGHIVEQYF	TGTGCCAGCAGCGACTCCGGACATATAGTCGAGCAGTACTTC
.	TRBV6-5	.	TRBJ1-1	CASSSEGSTEAFF	TGTGCCAGCAGTTCGGAGGGGTCCACTGAAGCTTTCTTT
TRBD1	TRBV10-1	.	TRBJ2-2	CASSLDRVGTGELFF	TGCGCCAGCAGTCTCGACAGGGTCGGCACCGGGGAGCTGTTTTTT
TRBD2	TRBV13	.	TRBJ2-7	CASSLGTSGYEQYF	TGTGCCAGCAGCTTAGGAACTAGCGGCTACGAGCAGTACTTC
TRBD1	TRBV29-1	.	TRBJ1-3	CSAEEGAGGNTIYF	TGCAGCGCCGAGGAGGGGGCAGGTGGAAACACCATATATTTT
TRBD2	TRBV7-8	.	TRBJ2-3	CASSFLGREGHADTQYF	TGTGCCAGCAGCTTCTTAGGGCGGGAGGGCCACGCAGATACGCAGTATTTT
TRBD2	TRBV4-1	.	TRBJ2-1	CASSQDLGGRNNEQFF	TGCGCCAGCAGCCAAGATCTAGGCGGGAGGAACAATGAGCAGTTCTTC
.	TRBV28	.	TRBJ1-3	CASSLSGLPRYSGNTIYF	TGTGCCAGCAGTTTAAGTGGGCTACCACGATACTCTGGAAACACCATATATTTT
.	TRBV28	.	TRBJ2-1	CASSFIPNEQFF	TGTGCCAGCAGTTTCATCCCCAATGAGCAGTTCTTC
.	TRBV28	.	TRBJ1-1	CASPLGGRNTEAFF	TGTGCCAGTCCCCTCGGGGGAAGGAACACTGAAGCTTTCTTT
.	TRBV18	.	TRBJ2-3	CASSSFAGQAGTQYF	TGTGCCAGCTCATCCTTTGCGGGTCAGGCAGGTACGCAGTATTTT
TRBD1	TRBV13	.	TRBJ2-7	CASSRRDRGTYEQYF	TGTGCCAGCAGCCGCCGGGACAGGGGGACTTACGAGCAGTACTTC
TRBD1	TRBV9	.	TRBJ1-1	CDPTGGGNTEAFF	TGTGACCCAACAGGGGGGGGAAACACTGAAGCTTTCTTT
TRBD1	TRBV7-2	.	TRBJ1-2	CASSPREGADYGYTF	TGTGCCAGCAGCCCACGGGAGGGGGCGGACTATGGCTACACCTTC
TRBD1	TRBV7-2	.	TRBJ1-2	CASSPGTGLGYTF	TGTGCCAGCAGCCCCGGGACAGGGTTAGGCTACACCTTC
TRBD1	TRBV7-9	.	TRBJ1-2	CASSLGQGARGYGYTF	TGTGCCAGCAGCTTGGGACAGGGGGCGCGCGGCTATGGCTACACCTTC
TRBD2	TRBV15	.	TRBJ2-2	CATSSWSGRGELFF	TGTGCCACCAGCAGTTGGAGCGGGAGGGGGGAGCTGTTTTTT
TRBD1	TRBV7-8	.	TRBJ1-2	CASSPADRGLNGYTF	TGTGCCAGCAGCCCAGCGGACAGGGGATTAAATGGCTACACCTTC
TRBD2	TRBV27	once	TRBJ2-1	CASSSGLAGGNEQFF	TGTGCCAGCAGTTCCGGACTAGCGGGCGGGAATGAGCAGTTCTTC
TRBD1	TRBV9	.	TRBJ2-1	CASSARDRTNNEQFF	TGTGCCAGCAGCGCCCGGGACAGAACTAACAATGAGCAGTTCTTC
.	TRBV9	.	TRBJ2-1	CASSGGVANNEQFF	TGTGCCAGCAGCGGCGGAGTGGCAAACAATGAGCAGTTCTTC
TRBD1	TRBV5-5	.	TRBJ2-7	CASSLAGQGPYEQYF	TGTGCCAGCAGCTTGGCGGGACAGGGCCCCTACGAGCAGTACTTC
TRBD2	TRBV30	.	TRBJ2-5	CAWNGGRPHQETQYF	TGTGCCTGGAATGGCGGGAGGCCGCACCAAGAGACCCAGTACTTC
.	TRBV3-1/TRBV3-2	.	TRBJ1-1	CASSLEGGDTEAFF	TGTGCCAGCAGCTTGGAAGGGGGGGACACTGAAGCTTTCTTT
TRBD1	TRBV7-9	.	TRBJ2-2	CASSIRQGANTGELFF	TGTGCCAGCAGCATCCGACAGGGAGCGAACACCGGGGAGCTGTTTTTT
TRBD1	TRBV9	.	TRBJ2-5	CASILDRPTQETQYF	TGTGCCAGCATCCTGGACAGGCCTACGCAAGAGACCCAGTACTTC
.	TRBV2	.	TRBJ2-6	CASSEEQYSGANVLTF	TGTGCCAGCAGTGAAGAACAGTACTCTGGGGCCAACGTCCTGACTTTC
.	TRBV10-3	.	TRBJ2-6	CAISGYAAGPTSGANVLTF	TGTGCCATCAGTGGATATGCGGCGGGGCCTACTTCCGGGGCCAACGTCCTGACTTTC
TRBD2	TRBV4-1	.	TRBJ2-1	CASSRIGTGGDEQFF	TGCGCCAGCAGCCGCATCGGGACGGGAGGGGATGAGCAGTTCTTC
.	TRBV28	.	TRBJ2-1	CASSSPPGHSSSYNEQFF	TGTGCCAGCAGTTCGCCCCCGGGACACTCCAGCTCCTACAATGAGCAGTTCTTC
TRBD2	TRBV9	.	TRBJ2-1	CASSTVAGGGEQFF	TGTGCCAGCAGCACAGTAGCGGGAGGGGGTGAGCAGTTCTTC
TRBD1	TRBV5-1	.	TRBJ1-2	CASSQDNRGGYTF	TGCGCCAGCAGCCAAGATAACAGGGGGGGCTACACCTTC